The 26 T cell receptor beta chains reported below all come from one sample, sequenced in a study of T cells in Graves' hyperthyroidism and ophthalmopathy. RNA transcripts provided the source from which TCR beta CDR3 regions were amplified. HTBI primers were employed in a first-round RT-PCR of the TCR CDR3. TCRdb fed the multiplex PCR reads into MiXCR, producing one record per CDR3 protein. The sample yields about 260,000 distinct CDR3 sequences, over 15% seen once. Sequencing was done on a sample of blood. Every receptor here comes from a young woman with Graves' ophthalmopathy.

This clonotype was detected ten times or more. The CDR3 nucleotides are TGTGCCAGCTCGAAGCAGGGGGCTGGAAACACCATATATTTT. This codes for CASSKQGAGNTIYF. The chain links TRBV18 to TRBJ1-3; 7 bases line up with TRBD1. Germline CDR1 is KGHSH and CDR2 is LQKENI. After removal of 6 bases from V and 2 bases from J, the junction contained 4 bases not matched to a gene. The CDR3 sequence is 14 residues long.

This clonotype was observed at least ten times. The J gene is TRBJ1-2, the V gene TRBV2; the D is unclear. This CDR3 is 13 amino acids long. The V end was cut by 3 bases, the J end by 4 bases, with 9 bases between. Germline-derived CDR1 and CDR2 are SNHLY and FYNNEI. The DNA for the CDR3 is TGTGCCAGCAGTGAGGCGGGTTCCTATGGCTACACCTTC. Translated, it gives CASSEAGSYGYTF.

This clonotype was detected ten times or more. The CDR3 bases are TGTGCCAGCAGCTTAGGTCGAGCGGGAGGGCCCCCGTGGGGGGAGACCCAGTACTTC. Encoded protein: CASSLGRAGGPPWGETQYF. The J gene is TRBJ2-5, the V gene TRBV7-8, with 10 bases lining up with TRBD2. With V trimmed by 1 base and J by 5 bases, 16 bases remained unmatched. Germline CDR1 reads SGHVS; CDR2 reads FQNEAQ. CDR3 length equals 19 residues.

This clonotype was counted at least ten times. V is TRBV4-3 and J is TRBJ2-1; D not certain. CDR1 is LGHNA, CDR2 YSLEER, per germline. V gave up 2 bases and J gave up 2 bases, with 7 bases separating them. The CDR3 loop spans 14 amino acids. The CDR3 bases are TGCGCCAGCAGCCAACAAGGCCCCTACAATGAGCAGTTCTTC. This gives the protein CASSQQGPYNEQFF.

The table lists this clonotype with many counts. The V call is TRBV5-6, the J call TRBJ1-1; weak D call: TRBD1 (6 bases). This CDR3 has 13 residues. Germline V gene lookup returns CDR1 SGHDT and CDR2 YYEEEE. V lost 5 bases, J lost 1 base, and 9 bases lay in between. The CDR3 coding sequence is TGTGCCAGCAGTTTAGGGGGGAACACTGAAGCTTTCTTT. Its protein is CASSLGGNTEAFF.

This clonotype has a count of ten or more. V gene TRBV5-6 combines with J gene TRBJ2-7; 9 nucleotides line up with TRBD2. The germline V gene has CDR1 SGHDT and CDR2 YYEEEE. CDR3 length equals 15 residues. The junction had 12 bases not matched to a gene; V was cut back by 4 bases and J by 7 bases. The CDR3 reads CASSPGLAQLGEQYF. The CDR3 DNA reads TGTGCCAGCAGCCCGGGACTAGCTCAATTGGGGGAGCAGTACTTC.

This clonotype was recorded many times. V gene TRBV28 combines with J gene TRBJ2-7, with a possible D match to TRBD1 (6 bases). Trimming shortened V by 5 bases and J by 3 bases, and 14 bases separated the two germline ends. The CDR3 is 14 residues long. Looked up from germline, CDR1 is MDHEN and CDR2 is SYDVKM. The CDR3 here is CASSPPQGNYEQYF. CDR3 sequence (DNA): TGTGCCAGCAGTCCTCCACAGGGAAACTACGAGCAGTACTTC.

There are many counts of this clonotype. The chain uses TRBV28 and TRBJ1-2; D gene uncertain. V was cut by 6 bases and J by 6 bases, with 20 bases left in between. The CDR3 has 15 residues. Germline values: CDR1 MDHEN, CDR2 SYDVKM. The CDR3 DNA reads TGTGCCAGCAGACCCGCCTACGGGCGGGCCGATGGCTACACCTTC. It yields the protein CASRPAYGRADGYTF.

The table lists this clonotype with many counts. The CDR3, as DNA: TGTGCCAGCAGGCCTCTAGCGGAGAAATCCTACAATGAGCAGTTCTTC. It yields the protein CASRPLAEKSYNEQFF. This chain connects TRBV28 to TRBJ2-1, with 7 positions matching TRBD2. The CDR3 consists of 16 residues. J was trimmed by 1 base and V by 6 bases; bases with no gene match: 9. CDR1 is MDHEN, CDR2 SYDVKM, per germline. Combining the CDR3 with reference TRBV28 and TRBJ2-1 gives the whole variable domain DVKVTQSSRYLVKRTGEKVFLECVQDMDHENMFWYRQDPGLGLRLIYFSYDVKMKEKGDIPEGYSVSREKKERFSLILESASTNQTSMYLCASRPLAEKSYNEQFFGPGTRLTVL.

This clonotype was picked up one time. The V gene is TRBV11-2, the J gene TRBJ2-3, with 10 positions matching TRBD2. The V gene's germline CDR1 is SGHAT and CDR2 FQNNGV. The CDR3 is 16 amino acids. The J segment lost 4 bases and the V segment lost 5 bases, leaving 9 bases of the junction unmatched. The CDR3 here is CASSPTPGLAPDTQYF. The DNA of the CDR3 is TGTGCCAGCAGCCCCACCCCGGGACTAGCGCCAGATACGCAGTATTTT.

V and J are TRBV29-1 and TRBJ2-2; D might be TRBD1 (5 bases). The germline V gene encodes CDR1 SQVTM and CDR2 ANQGSEA. V lost 5 bases and J lost 2, with 12 bases in between. The CDR3 contains 14 residues. The CDR3 protein is CSVYRLPNTGELFF. CDR3 DNA: TGCAGCGTTTACAGGCTTCCAAACACCGGGGAGCTGTTTTTT.

In this sample, this clonotype turned up many times. The chain carries TRBV27 and TRBJ1-2, with 8 bases aligning to TRBD1. In germline, CDR1 is MNHEY, CDR2 SMNVEV (reference sequence). This CDR3 has 15 residues. Trimming took 0 bases from V and 2 from J; bases not matched to a gene: 2. Here the CDR3 DNA reads TGTGCCAGCAGTTTATCCGGACAGGGAAACTATGGCTACACCTTC. This encodes CASSLSGQGNYGYTF.

The chain couples TRBV4-3 to TRBJ2-7; D is unclear. Germline V lookup: CDR1 LGHNA, CDR2 YSLEER. CDR3 length: 14 residues. Deletions cut 4 bases from V and 7 bases from J, with 17 bases between. CDR3: CASSPRARDGEQYF. The CDR3 coding sequence is TGCGCCAGCAGCCCCCGCGCTAGAGACGGAGAGCAGTACTTC.

This clonotype came up many times. The chain employs TRBV7-9 and TRBJ2-7; TRBD2 matches at 7 bases. Unmatched junction bases numbered 9, after V lost 4 bases and J lost 0 bases. Germline lookup yields CDR1 SEHNR and CDR2 FQNEAQ (reference sequence). The CDR3 is 16 residues long. The CDR3 coding sequence is TGTGCCAGCAGCTACCTAGAAGCGGGGTCCTCCTACGAGCAGTACTTC. It codes for CASSYLEAGSSYEQYF.

A remark on this clonotype: It may be a read error: a sequence one base away is much more abundant. Here the CDR3 DNA reads TGTGCCAGCAGCTCACGAAATCAGCCCCAGCGTTTT. This codes for CASSSRNQPQRF. The chain links TRBV3-1 to TRBJ1-5; D is unresolved. The CDR3 loop spans 12 amino acids. The germline V gene has CDR1 LGHDT and CDR2 YNNKEL (reference sequence). The whole variable domain, remainder taken from reference TRBV3-1 and TRBJ1-5, is DTAVSQTPKYLVTQMGNDKSIKCEQNLGHDTMYWYKQDSKKFLKIMFSYNNKELIINETVPNRFSPKSPDKAHLNLHINSLELGDSAVYFCASSSRNQPQRFGDGTRLSIL.

This rearrangement joins TRBV7-2 to TRBJ2-3; no clear D. The ends were cut back, 0 bases at V and 0 bases at J, with 10 bases in the middle. The CDR3 totals 16 residues. From germline, CDR1 is SGHTA and CDR2 FQGNSA. CDR3 sequence: CASSLARQSSTDTQYF. The CDR3 nucleotides are TGTGCCAGCAGCTTAGCACGTCAGTCTAGCACAGATACGCAGTATTTT. Using reference TRBV7-2 and TRBJ2-3 for the parts outside the CDR3, the full variable domain is GAGVSQSPSNKVTEKGKDVELRCDPISGHTALYWYRQSLGQGLEFLIYFQGNSAPDKSGLPSDRFSAERTGGSVSTLTIQRTQQEDSAVYLCASSLARQSSTDTQYFGPGTRLTVL.

The chain has TRBV7-3 and TRBJ2-2; D is possibly TRBD2 (5 bases). CDR1 and CDR2 (germline): SGHTA, FQGTGA. Trimming removed 3 bases at V and 6 bases at J, with 8 bases between. The CDR3 has 13 amino acids. CDR3 bases: TGTGCCAGCAGCTTGCTAGCCGCCGGGGAGCTGTTTTTT. This encodes CASSLLAAGELFF.

This clonotype has at least ten counts. The chain uses TRBV30 and TRBJ2-1, with 9 positions matching TRBD2. The CDR3 has 16 residues. The germline V gene has CDR1 GTSNPN and CDR2 SVGIG (reference sequence). Unmatched junction bases numbered 13, after V lost 2 bases and J lost 8 bases. The CDR3: CAWSPSAGGVLDEQFF. The CDR3 region has the DNA TGTGCCTGGAGTCCCTCGGCGGGGGGGGTTTTGGATGAGCAGTTCTTC.

This clonotype was counted ten times or more. This may arise from a read error, as a much more abundant clone is one base away. Because it lacks the conserved phenylalanine or tryptophan at the end, this CDR3 is likely a read error. The rearrangement uses TRBV30 and TRBJ1-1; D is perhaps TRBD1 (6 bases). Trimming took 5 bases from V and 3 from J, leaving 13 bases between them. Germline CDR1 and CDR2: GTSNPN and SVGIG (reference sequence). This CDR3 comprises 13 residues. The CDR3 DNA is TGTGCCTGGGGCCGAAACAGGGACACTGAAGCTTTCCTT. Translation gives CAWGRNRDTEAFL.

There are many counts of this clonotype. J is TRBJ1-2 and V is TRBV9; possibly TRBD1 for D (5 bases). V gave up 0 bases and J gave up 4 bases, with 16 bases separating them. Per the germline V gene, CDR1 is SGDLS and CDR2 is YYNGEE. The CDR3 sequence is 16 residues long. DNA for the CDR3: TGTGCCAGCAGCGTAGAGGGATGGGGCTCCGGCTATGGCTACACCTTC. As protein: CASSVEGWGSGYGYTF.

A few counts support this clonotype. The chain employs TRBV20-1 and TRBJ2-1; D is possibly TRBD2 (6 bases). The ends were cut back, 4 bases at V and 7 bases at J, with 17 bases in the middle. The CDR3 is 14 residues long. Germline V gene sequence: CDR1 DFQATT, CDR2 SNEGSKA (reference sequence). The CDR3, as DNA: TGCAGTGCTACTGGCGGGACTTCGGGGAATGAGCAGTTCTTC. It specifies CSATGGTSGNEQFF.

This clonotype has at least ten counts. This chain uses TRBV2 with TRBJ2-7, with D perhaps TRBD2 (6 bases). The CDR3 consists of 14 residues. Trimming pared 1 base from V and 3 bases from J, leaving 10 bases between. Germline values: CDR1 SNHLY, CDR2 FYNNEI. CDR3: CASSEGGANYEQYF. CDR3 DNA: TGTGCCAGCAGTGAAGGCGGGGCCAACTACGAGCAGTACTTC.

This clonotype has a count of ten or more. The chain is built from TRBV28 and TRBJ1-2; 10 bases match TRBD1. V was pared by 3 bases and J by 8 bases, with 6 bases of the junction left unmatched. Germline assignment: CDR1 MDHEN and CDR2 SYDVKM. The CDR3 extends over 14 amino acids. As DNA, the CDR3 is TGTGCCAGCAGTTTCGGGGACAGGGGATCCGGCTACACCTTC. Its translation: CASSFGDRGSGYTF.

Ten or more counts support this clonotype. The chain employs TRBV13 and TRBJ2-5; D ambiguous. Germline V gene sequence: CDR1 PRHDT, CDR2 FYEKMQ (reference sequence). The V end was cut by 4 bases, the J end by 2 bases, with 14 bases between. This CDR3 is built from 15 residues. The CDR3 reads CASSSSYRTQETQYF. The CDR3 bases are TGTGCCAGCAGCTCCTCGTACAGAACACAAGAGACCCAGTACTTC.

This clonotype was counted ten times or more. The chain employs TRBV29-1 and TRBJ2-1; TRBD2 aligns across 11 bases. The CDR3 sequence is 14 residues long. The junction had 6 bases not matched to a gene; V was cut back by 6 bases and J by 5 bases. CDR1 SQVTM and CDR2 ANQGSEA come from the germline V gene. The CDR3 sequence: CSVEGTSGDNEQFF. In DNA, the CDR3 is TGCAGCGTCGAGGGGACTAGCGGAGACAATGAGCAGTTCTTC.

Ten or more counts support this clonotype. This chain uses TRBV11-2 with TRBJ2-7; TRBD1 might be the D (6 bases). The CDR3 has 15 amino acids. The germline gives CDR1 SGHAT, CDR2 FQNNGV. Between the trimmed V and J ends, which lost 0 bases and 0 bases, there was a span of 9 bases. The CDR3 DNA sequence: TGTGCCAGCAGCTTAGAGGGACATTCCTCCTACGAGCAGTACTTC. Amino acids: CASSLEGHSSYEQYF.